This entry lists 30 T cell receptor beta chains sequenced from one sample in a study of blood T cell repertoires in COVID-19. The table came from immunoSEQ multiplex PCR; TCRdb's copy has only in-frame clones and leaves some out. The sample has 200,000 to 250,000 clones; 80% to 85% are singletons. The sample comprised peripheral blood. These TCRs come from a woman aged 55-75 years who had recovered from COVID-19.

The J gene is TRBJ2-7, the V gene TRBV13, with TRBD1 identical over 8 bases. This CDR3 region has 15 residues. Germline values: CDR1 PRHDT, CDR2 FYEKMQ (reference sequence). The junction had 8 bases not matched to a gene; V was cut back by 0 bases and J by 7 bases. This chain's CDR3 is CASSLGTGGTGEQYF. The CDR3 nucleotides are TGTGCCAGCAGCTTAGGTACAGGGGGAACGGGGGAGCAGTACTTC.

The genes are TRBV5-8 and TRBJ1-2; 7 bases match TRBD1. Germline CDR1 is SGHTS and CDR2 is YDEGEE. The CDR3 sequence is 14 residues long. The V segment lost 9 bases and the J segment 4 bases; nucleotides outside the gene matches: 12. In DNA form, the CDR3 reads TGTGCCATAAGGGGGCAGGGGCCGCCCTATGGCTACACCTTC. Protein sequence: CAIRGQGPPYGYTF.

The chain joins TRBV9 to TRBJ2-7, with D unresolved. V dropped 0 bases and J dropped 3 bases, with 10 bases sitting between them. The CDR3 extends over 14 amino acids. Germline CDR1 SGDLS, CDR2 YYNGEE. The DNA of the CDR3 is TGTGCCAGCAGCGTAGGACTCAACGGCTACGAGCAGTACTTC. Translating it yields CASSVGLNGYEQYF.

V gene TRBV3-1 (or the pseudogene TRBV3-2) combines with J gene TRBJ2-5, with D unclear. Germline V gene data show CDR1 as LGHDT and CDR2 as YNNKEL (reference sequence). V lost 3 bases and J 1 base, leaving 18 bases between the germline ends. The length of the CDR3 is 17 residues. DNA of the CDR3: TGTGCCAGCAGCCACCATGTGATAGTCGTCGGCCAAGAGACCCAGTACTTC. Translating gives CASSHHVIVVGQETQYF.

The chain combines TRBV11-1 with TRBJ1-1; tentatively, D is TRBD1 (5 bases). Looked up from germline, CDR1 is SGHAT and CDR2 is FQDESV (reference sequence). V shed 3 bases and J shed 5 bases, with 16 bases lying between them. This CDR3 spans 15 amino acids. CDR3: CASSFRLGGWTEAFF. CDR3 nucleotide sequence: TGTGCCAGCAGCTTCCGGTTGGGGGGATGGACTGAAGCTTTCTTT. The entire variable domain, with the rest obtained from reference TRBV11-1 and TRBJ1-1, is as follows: EAEVAQSPRYKITEKSQAVAFWCDPISGHATLYWYRQILGQGPELLVQFQDESVVDDSQLPKDRFSAERLKGVDSTLKIQPAELGDSAMYLCASSFRLGGWTEAFFGQGTRLTVV.

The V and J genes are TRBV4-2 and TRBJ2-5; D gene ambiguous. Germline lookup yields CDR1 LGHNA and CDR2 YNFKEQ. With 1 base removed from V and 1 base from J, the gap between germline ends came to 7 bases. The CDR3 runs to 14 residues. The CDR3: CASSQAAGQETQYF. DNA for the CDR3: TGTGCCAGCAGCCAAGCTGCAGGCCAAGAGACCCAGTACTTC.

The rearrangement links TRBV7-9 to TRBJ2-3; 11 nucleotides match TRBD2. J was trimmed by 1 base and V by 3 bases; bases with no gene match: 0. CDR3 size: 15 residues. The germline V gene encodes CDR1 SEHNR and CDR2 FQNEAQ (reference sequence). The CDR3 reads CASSLTSGGTDTQYF. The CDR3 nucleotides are TGTGCCAGCAGCTTGACTAGCGGGGGCACAGATACGCAGTATTTT.

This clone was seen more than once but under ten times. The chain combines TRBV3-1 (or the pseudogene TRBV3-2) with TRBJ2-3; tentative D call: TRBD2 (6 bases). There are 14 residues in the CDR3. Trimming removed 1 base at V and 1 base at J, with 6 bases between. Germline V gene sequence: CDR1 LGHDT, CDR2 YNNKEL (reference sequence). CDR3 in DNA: TGTGCCAGCAGCCAAGGGGGGGGCACAGATACGCAGTATTTT. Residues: CASSQGGGTDTQYF.

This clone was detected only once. CDR3 amino acids: CSVGGGGRAYTEAFF. The CDR3 DNA is TGCAGCGTTGGAGGGGGGGGCAGGGCCTACACTGAAGCTTTCTTT. The J gene is TRBJ1-1, the V gene TRBV29-1, with D maybe TRBD1 (6 bases). The CDR3 runs 15 residues. Germline-derived CDR1 and CDR2 are SQVTM and ANQGSEA. Trimming took off 4 bases at V and 3 bases at J, with 18 bases between the two ends.

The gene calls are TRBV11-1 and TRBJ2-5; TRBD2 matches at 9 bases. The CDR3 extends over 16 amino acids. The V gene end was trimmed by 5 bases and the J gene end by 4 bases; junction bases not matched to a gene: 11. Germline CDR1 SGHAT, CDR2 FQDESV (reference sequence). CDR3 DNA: TGTGCCAGCAGCCCCCCAGGTAGCGGGGGCAGAGAGACCCAGTACTTC. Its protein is CASSPPGSGGRETQYF.

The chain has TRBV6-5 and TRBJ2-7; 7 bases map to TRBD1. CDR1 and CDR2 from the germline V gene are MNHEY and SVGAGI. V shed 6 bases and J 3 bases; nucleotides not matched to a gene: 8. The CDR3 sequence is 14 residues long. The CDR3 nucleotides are TGTGCCAGCAGATTCCGGGACAGTCTCTACGAGCAGTACTTC. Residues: CASRFRDSLYEQYF.

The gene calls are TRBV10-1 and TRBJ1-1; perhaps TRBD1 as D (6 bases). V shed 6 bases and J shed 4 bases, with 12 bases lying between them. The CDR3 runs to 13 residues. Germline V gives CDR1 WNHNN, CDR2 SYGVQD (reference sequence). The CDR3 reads CASSLNRATEAFF. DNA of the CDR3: TGCGCCAGCAGCCTCAACAGGGCCACTGAAGCTTTCTTT.

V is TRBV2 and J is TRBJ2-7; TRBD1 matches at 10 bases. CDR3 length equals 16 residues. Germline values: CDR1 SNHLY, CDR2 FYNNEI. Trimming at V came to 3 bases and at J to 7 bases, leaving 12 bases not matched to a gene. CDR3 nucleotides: TGTGCCAGCAGTGATTCGCTAGGACAGGGGGTTGTGGAGCAGTACTTC. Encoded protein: CASSDSLGQGVVEQYF.

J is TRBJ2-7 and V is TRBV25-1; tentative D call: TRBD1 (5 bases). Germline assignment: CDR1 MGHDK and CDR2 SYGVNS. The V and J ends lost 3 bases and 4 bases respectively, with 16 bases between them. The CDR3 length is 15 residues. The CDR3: CASSEFKGRGYEQYF. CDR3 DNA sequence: TGTGCCAGCAGTGAGTTTAAGGGAAGGGGTTACGAGCAGTACTTC.

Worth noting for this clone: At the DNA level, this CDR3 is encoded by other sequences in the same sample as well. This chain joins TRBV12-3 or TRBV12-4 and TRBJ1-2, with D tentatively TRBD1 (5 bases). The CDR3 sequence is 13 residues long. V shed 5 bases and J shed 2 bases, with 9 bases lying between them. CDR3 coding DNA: TGTGCCAGCAGTCCCACAGGAAACTATGGCTACACCTTC. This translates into CASSPTGNYGYTF.

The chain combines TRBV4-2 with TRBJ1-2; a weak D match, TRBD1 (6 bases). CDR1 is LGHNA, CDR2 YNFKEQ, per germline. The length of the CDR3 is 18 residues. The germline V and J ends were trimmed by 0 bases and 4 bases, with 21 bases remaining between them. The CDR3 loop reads CASSQEPLAGGGIYGYTF. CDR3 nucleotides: TGTGCCAGCAGCCAAGAACCCCTAGCGGGGGGCGGCATCTATGGCTACACCTTC.

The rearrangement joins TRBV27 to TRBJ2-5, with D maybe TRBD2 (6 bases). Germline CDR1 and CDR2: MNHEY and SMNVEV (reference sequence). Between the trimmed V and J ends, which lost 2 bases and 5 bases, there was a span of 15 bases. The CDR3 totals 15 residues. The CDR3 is CASSLRGSEGETQYF. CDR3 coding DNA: TGTGCCAGCAGTTTACGGGGCTCGGAGGGGGAGACCCAGTACTTC.

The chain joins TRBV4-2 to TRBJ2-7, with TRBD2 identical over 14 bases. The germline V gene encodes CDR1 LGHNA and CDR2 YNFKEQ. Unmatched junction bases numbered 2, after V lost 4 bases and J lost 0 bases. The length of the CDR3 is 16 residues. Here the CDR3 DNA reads TGTGCCAGCAGCCGGGGACTAGCGGGGGACTCCTACGAGCAGTACTTC. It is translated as CASSRGLAGDSYEQYF.

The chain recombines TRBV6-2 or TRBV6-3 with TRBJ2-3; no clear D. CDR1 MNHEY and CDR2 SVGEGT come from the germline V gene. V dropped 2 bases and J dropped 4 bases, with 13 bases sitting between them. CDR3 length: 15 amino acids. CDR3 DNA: TGTGCCAGCAGTTACCCTATAGGTACAGCAGATACGCAGTATTTT. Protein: CASSYPIGTADTQYF.

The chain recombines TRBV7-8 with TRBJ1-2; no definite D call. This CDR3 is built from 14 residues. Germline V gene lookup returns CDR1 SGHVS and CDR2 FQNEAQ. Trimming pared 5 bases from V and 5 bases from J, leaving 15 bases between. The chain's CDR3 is CASSPRLGRYGYTF. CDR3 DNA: TGTGCCAGCAGCCCGAGGTTAGGGAGGTATGGCTACACCTTC.

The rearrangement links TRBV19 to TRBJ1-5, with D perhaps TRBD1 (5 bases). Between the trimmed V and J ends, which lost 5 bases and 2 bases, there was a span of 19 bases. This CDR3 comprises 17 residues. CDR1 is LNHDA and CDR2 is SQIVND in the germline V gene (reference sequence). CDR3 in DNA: TGTGCCAGTAGTCCCTTACGTAGGGGTAGGGGCAATCAGCCCCAGCATTTT. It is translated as CASSPLRRGRGNQPQHF.

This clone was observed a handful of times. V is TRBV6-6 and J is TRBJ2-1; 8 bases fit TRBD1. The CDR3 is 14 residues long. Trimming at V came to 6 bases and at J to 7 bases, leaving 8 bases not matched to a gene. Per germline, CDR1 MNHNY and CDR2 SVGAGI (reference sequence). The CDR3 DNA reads TGTGCCAGCAGCCGGTCAGGGGGCTCTAATGAGCAGTTCTTC. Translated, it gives CASSRSGGSNEQFF.

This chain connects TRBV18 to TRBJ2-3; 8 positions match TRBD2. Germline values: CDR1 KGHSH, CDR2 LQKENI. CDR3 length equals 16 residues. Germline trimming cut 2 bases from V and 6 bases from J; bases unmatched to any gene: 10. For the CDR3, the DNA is TGTGCCAGCTCACCAATCCCTCGCGGGGGGATGGATACGCAGTATTTT. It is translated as CASSPIPRGGMDTQYF.

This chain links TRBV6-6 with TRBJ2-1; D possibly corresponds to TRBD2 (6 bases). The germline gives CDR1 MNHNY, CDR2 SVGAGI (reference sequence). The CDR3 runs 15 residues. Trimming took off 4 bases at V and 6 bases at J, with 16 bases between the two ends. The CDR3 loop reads CASSFSGTGINEQFF. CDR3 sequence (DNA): TGTGCCAGCAGTTTTTCCGGGACTGGGATCAATGAGCAGTTCTTC.

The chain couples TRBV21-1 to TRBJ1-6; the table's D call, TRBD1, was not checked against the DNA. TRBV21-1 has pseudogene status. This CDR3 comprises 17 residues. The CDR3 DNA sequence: TGTGCCAGCAGCAAAGAGGGGGTCTGGTCCGCTAATTCACCCCTCCACTTT. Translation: CASSKEGVWSANSPLHF.

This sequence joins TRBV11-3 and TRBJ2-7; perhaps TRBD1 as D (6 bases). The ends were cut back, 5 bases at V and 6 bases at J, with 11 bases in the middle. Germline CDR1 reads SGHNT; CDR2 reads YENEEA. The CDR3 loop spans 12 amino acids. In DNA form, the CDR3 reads TGTGCCAGCAGCCTCACAGGGACCGAGCAGTACTTC. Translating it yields CASSLTGTEQYF.

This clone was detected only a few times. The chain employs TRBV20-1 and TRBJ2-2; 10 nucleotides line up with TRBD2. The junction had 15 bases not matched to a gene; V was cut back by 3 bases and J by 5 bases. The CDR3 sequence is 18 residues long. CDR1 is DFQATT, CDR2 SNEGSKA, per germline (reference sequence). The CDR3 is CSASIPSGGGRVTGELFF. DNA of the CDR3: TGCAGTGCTAGTATCCCTAGCGGGGGAGGCAGGGTTACCGGGGAGCTGTTTTTT.

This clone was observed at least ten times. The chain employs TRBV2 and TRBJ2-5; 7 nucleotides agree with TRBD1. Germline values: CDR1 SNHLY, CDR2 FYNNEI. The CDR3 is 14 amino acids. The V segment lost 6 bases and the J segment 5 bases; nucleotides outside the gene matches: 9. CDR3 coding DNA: TGTGCCAGCAGGGGGCAAGGGGGCGAGGAGACCCAGTACTTC. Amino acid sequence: CASRGQGGEETQYF.

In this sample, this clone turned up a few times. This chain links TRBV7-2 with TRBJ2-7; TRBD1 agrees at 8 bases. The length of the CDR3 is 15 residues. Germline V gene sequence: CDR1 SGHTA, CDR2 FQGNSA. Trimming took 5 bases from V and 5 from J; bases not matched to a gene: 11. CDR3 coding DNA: TGTGCCAGCAGCCCTACAGGGGGGCGTTATAACGAGCAGTACTTC. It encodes CASSPTGGRYNEQYF. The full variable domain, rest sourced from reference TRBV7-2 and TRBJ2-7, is GAGVSQSPSNKVTEKGKDVELRCDPISGHTALYWYRQSLGQGLEFLIYFQGNSAPDKSGLPSDRFSAERTGGSVSTLTIQRTQQEDSAVYLCASSPTGGRYNEQYFGPGTRLTVT.

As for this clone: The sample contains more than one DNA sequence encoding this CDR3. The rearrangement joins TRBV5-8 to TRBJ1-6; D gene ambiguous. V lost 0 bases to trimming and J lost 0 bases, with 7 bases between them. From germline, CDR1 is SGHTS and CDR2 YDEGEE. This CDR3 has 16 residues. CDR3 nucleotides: TGTGCCAGCAGCTTGGGGGCAAGCTCCTATAATTCACCCCTCCACTTT. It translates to CASSLGASSYNSPLHF.